This section outlines one T cell receptor (beta chain) sequence together with its context. Its antigen is unknown. The input lacks base qualities; no much larger clone sits a single base away. Other nucleotide sequences from this sample produce the same CDR3. The immunoSEQ Assay, a bias-controlled multiplex PCR, was used to amplify TCRbeta CDR3 regions from genomic DNA. Regarding the original processing steps: The number of nucleated cells in each sample was estimated from the amplification of reference gene primers within the assay. Sequence reads were collapsed and filtered to measure the absolute abundance of every unique TCRbeta CDR3 rearrangement. For each sample, productive Simpson clonality was calculated as the square root of Simpson's diversity index across productive rearrangements. TCRdb took this table from immuneACCESS and kept in-frame rearrangements with V and J called. Such tables lack part of the clones; where checked against another copy, unresolved V genes explain under half of the gap, and the rest is unexplained. The DNA was the basis for D and trimming; V, J and clone size are from that table. Within this sample are some 500,000 clones, with less than 90% of them counted one time only. The biggest ten clones account for around 7.8% of the sample.

At one collaborating source in Seattle, patients were enrolled during active infection and were followed longitudinally through the course of disease. Each collaborating institution followed its own protocols to collect whole blood in K2EDTA tubes. For TCRbeta analysis, collaborator samples were shipped as frozen whole blood, as isolated PBMCs, or as DNA extracted from either sample type. The sample is drawn from a study of blood T cell repertoires in COVID-19 (dated by TCRdb to the early 2020s). As for the study more broadly: The collaborator samples originated in the United States, Italy and Spain and spanned the acute and convalescent phases of COVID-19. The material from the prospective study consisted of cDNA or gDNA derived from T cells, B-cell-depleted T cells, or PBMCs. A de-identified subject ID, COVID-19 status, age in years and sex were almost always included in the sample metadata. The repertoires were released in a freely available public database meant as a resource for research on the immune response to SARS-CoV-2. Where HLA class I and class II types were available, the types were taken from metadata supplied by the sample provider, not from assay-based typing. The samples were drawn from two sources: the first 160 participants of the ongoing ImmuneRACE study, and fewer than 1,500 subjects contributed by 6 global collaborators. The dataset comprised deeply sampled blood TCRbeta repertoires from subjects exposed to, actively infected with, or recovered from COVID-19.

The investigation overall reported the following: The quantity of clinical and demographic metadata differed by source and by participant and was supplied without curation.

Inclusive of the bounding cysteine and phenylalanine, the CDR3 is 14 residues long. Only the CDR3 DNA stays, 42 bases, in frame from base 1. In the germline V gene, CDR1 corresponds to MNHEY and CDR2 to SVGAGI. Trimming takes 4 bases off V and 6 bases off J; junction bases not matched to a gene: 2. The specimen sequenced was peripheral blood. The chain employs TRBV6-5 and TRBJ2-1, and 11 bases in between align with TRBD2. The receptor comes from a woman aged 45-65 years with COVID-19, enrolled during active disease. The DNA sequence is as follows: TGTGCCAGCAGTTTAGCGGGGGGGCCCAATGAGCAGTTCTTC. It translates as CASSLAGGPNEQFF.